The 18 T cell receptor beta chains presented below share a single source sample, sequenced in a study of blood T cells in healthy people across ages. For the second PCR, which ran for 7 to 11 cycles, a sample-barcoded 5' primer and a J-beta primer mix were used. MiXCR, run by TCRdb on the 5' RACE reads, gives a single entry per CDR3 protein. The table lists roughly 2 million distinct CDR3 sequences, about 50% of them singletons, with less than 2.5% in the top ten. The specimen was blood. The receptors originated from a woman in her thirties or forties in good health.

This chain connects TRBV28 to TRBJ2-1, with TRBD1 matching over 8 bases. J was trimmed by 0 bases and V by 5 bases; bases with no gene match: 9. Germline V gives CDR1 MDHEN, CDR2 SYDVKM. The CDR3 extends over 17 amino acids. CDR3 DNA: TGTGCCAGCAGTCCCCGGGACAGGCAAAACTCCTACAATGAGCAGTTCTTC. This encodes CASSPRDRQNSYNEQFF.

The genes are TRBV7-9 and TRBJ2-7, with 7 bases identical to TRBD2. There are 15 residues in the CDR3. CDR1 and CDR2 from the germline V gene are SEHNR and FQNEAQ (reference sequence). Trimming took 1 base from V and 6 from J; bases not matched to a gene: 9. CDR3 sequence (DNA): TGTGCCAGCAGCTTAGGACTAGCCGACTCTTCCGAGCAGTACTTC. It encodes CASSLGLADSSEQYF.

The V gene is TRBV5-1, the J gene TRBJ2-1; TRBD2 might be the D (7 bases). CDR1 and CDR2 from the germline V gene are SGHRS and YFSETQ. The CDR3 has 14 residues. Trimming left V 4 bases short and J 13 bases short, with 21 bases between. The CDR3 loop is CASSHRQAGETQFF. The CDR3, as DNA: TGCGCCAGCAGCCATAGACAGGCGGGAGAGACCCAGTTCTTC.

The chain recombines TRBV7-9 with TRBJ2-5; the D gene is possibly TRBD1 (5 bases). The J call may be mistaken, given a closer DNA end match to TRBJ2-7. Looked up from germline, CDR1 is SEHNR and CDR2 is FQNEAQ (reference sequence). CDR3 size: 14 residues. This CDR3 is CASSSSTVPHEQYF. CDR3 DNA: TGTGCCAGCAGCTCGTCGACAGTCCCCCACGAGCAGTACTTC.

This clonotype was counted between two and nine times. The rearrangement joins TRBV7-2 to TRBJ1-2, with 9 bases that match TRBD1. The CDR3 contains 14 residues. CDR1 and CDR2 from the germline V gene are SGHTA and FQGNSA. V shed 5 bases, J shed 7 bases, and the junction held 8 bases outside the gene matches. CDR3 in amino acids: CASSPQGTGPGYTF. The CDR3 DNA follows: TGTGCCAGCAGCCCACAAGGGACAGGGCCTGGCTACACCTTC.

V and J are TRBV6-5 and TRBJ2-3; 14 bases match TRBD2. Unmatched junction bases numbered 8, after V lost 7 bases and J lost 8 bases. CDR3 length equals 15 residues. Germline V CDR1 and CDR2: MNHEY, SVGAGI. The DNA of the CDR3 is TGTGCCAGCATGGGACTAGCGGGGGCACCCGGTACGCAGTATTTT. Protein sequence: CASMGLAGAPGTQYF.

The chain has TRBV20-1 and TRBJ2-7; 7 nucleotides line up with TRBD1. The V gene's germline CDR1 is DFQATT and CDR2 SNEGSKA (reference sequence). V dropped 6 bases and J dropped 3; count of bases not matched to a gene: 11. The CDR3 covers 14 residues. The CDR3 protein is CSAVPETGDYEQYF. In DNA form, the CDR3 reads TGCAGTGCCGTTCCCGAAACAGGGGACTACGAGCAGTACTTC.

The rearrangement joins TRBV6-2 or TRBV6-3 to TRBJ2-1; possible D gene TRBD2, 5 bases. Trimming shortened V by 8 bases and J by 0 bases, and 11 bases separated the two germline ends. CDR1 and CDR2 from the germline V gene are MNHEY and SVGEGT. The CDR3 contains 14 residues. DNA for the CDR3: TGTGCCAGCGAAGGACGGGGCTCCTACAATGAGCAGTTCTTC. It encodes CASEGRGSYNEQFF.

The chain recombines TRBV7-8 with TRBJ2-1; 7 bases agree with TRBD2. Losses at the gene ends were 3 bases for V and 2 bases for J; bases not matched to a gene: 4. Germline CDR1 SGHVS, CDR2 FQNEAQ. The CDR3 has 15 residues. The CDR3 sequence is CASSFLAEAYNEQFF. The CDR3 region has the DNA TGTGCCAGCAGCTTCCTAGCGGAAGCCTACAATGAGCAGTTCTTC.

This rearrangement joins TRBV29-1 to TRBJ2-3, with 9 bases aligning to TRBD1. Germline-derived CDR1 and CDR2 are SQVTM and ANQGSEA. This CDR3 region has 16 residues. V lost 0 bases, J lost 4 bases, and 8 bases stayed unmatched. The CDR3 region is CSVEDEGTGRADTQYF. The DNA of the CDR3 is TGCAGCGTTGAAGATGAGGGGACAGGGCGCGCAGATACGCAGTATTTT.

This chain links TRBV6-5 with TRBJ1-6, with 10 nucleotides matching TRBD1. CDR1 and CDR2 (germline): MNHEY, SVGAGI. This CDR3 region has 16 residues. With V trimmed by 0 bases and J by 7 bases, 3 bases remained unmatched. The CDR3 protein is CASSYSTGGTNSPLHF. The CDR3 DNA is TGTGCCAGCAGTTACTCGACAGGGGGCACAAATTCACCCCTCCACTTT.

The chain joins TRBV7-9 to TRBJ1-4; possible D gene TRBD1, 5 bases. CDR3 length: 15 residues. Germline-derived CDR1 and CDR2 are SEHNR and FQNEAQ (reference sequence). V was shortened by 1 base and J by 3 bases, with 9 bases between the two germline ends. CDR3 residues: CASSLEGEANEKLFF. The CDR3 DNA sequence: TGTGCCAGCAGCTTAGAAGGGGAAGCTAATGAAAAACTGTTTTTT.

This clonotype was counted a single time. This sequence joins TRBV4-1 and TRBJ2-5; 10 positions match TRBD1. The CDR3 loop spans 16 amino acids. Germline values: CDR1 MGHRA, CDR2 YSYEKL. After removal of 4 bases from V and 2 bases from J, the junction contained 7 bases not matched to a gene. CDR3 amino acids: CASSPGGGQGQETQYF. In DNA, the CDR3 is TGCGCCAGCAGCCCAGGGGGGGGACAGGGGCAAGAGACCCAGTACTTC.

V usage is TRBV6-2 or TRBV6-3 and J usage is TRBJ2-7, with D unclear. The length of the CDR3 is 12 residues. Per germline, CDR1 MNHEY and CDR2 SVGEGT. CDR3 loop: CANSYSTYEQYF. CDR3 in DNA: TGTGCTAACAGTTACTCGACCTACGAGCAGTACTTC.

This clonotype was observed a few times. The rearrangement links TRBV7-2 to TRBJ2-5; the D is unclear. V was shortened by 0 bases and J by 5 bases, with 10 bases between the two germline ends. The CDR3 has 14 amino acids. Germline assignment: CDR1 SGHTA and CDR2 FQGNSA. CDR3 in amino acids: CASSLAGRFETQYF. CDR3 nucleotides: TGTGCCAGCAGCTTAGCGGGCAGGTTCGAGACCCAGTACTTC.

The J gene is TRBJ1-1, the V gene TRBV7-2, with TRBD1 as a possible D gene (6 bases). Trimming stripped 0 bases from V and 3 bases from J, with 14 bases between. This CDR3 is built from 16 residues. Germline loops: CDR1 SGHTA, CDR2 FQGNSA. The CDR3 DNA reads TGTGCCAGCAGCTTAGCCGCCCAGGGGTCTTACACTGAAGCTTTCTTT. Its protein product is CASSLAAQGSYTEAFF. Looking up the rest from reference TRBV7-2 and TRBJ1-1 gives the full variable domain: GAGVSQSPSNKVTEKGKDVELRCDPISGHTALYWYRQSLGQGLEFLIYFQGNSAPDKSGLPSDRFSAERTGGSVSTLTIQRTQQEDSAVYLCASSLAAQGSYTEAFFGQGTRLTVV.

The rearrangement uses TRBV4-3 and TRBJ2-1, with D perhaps assigned TRBD1 or TRBD2 (5 bases each). Germline V lookup: CDR1 LGHNA, CDR2 YSLEER. The CDR3 has 17 amino acids. The V end lost 4 bases, the J end lost 8 bases, and 24 bases lay between the germline ends. CDR3 nucleotide sequence: TGCGCCAGCAGCCTAAGATTACGGGACCCCTCCAACGATGAGCAGTTCTTC. Amino acid sequence: CASSLRLRDPSNDEQFF.

This clonotype was seen only a few times. The V and J genes are TRBV5-1 and TRBJ2-6; D is undetermined. Germline loops: CDR1 SGHRS, CDR2 YFSETQ. The CDR3 is made up of 16 amino acids. Between the trimmed V and J ends, which lost 0 bases and 12 bases, there was a span of 19 bases. CDR3 region: CASSLAGNRASVVLTF. CDR3 DNA sequence: TGCGCCAGCAGCTTGGCCGGAAACAGAGCCTCGGTCGTCCTGACTTTC.